Listed below are T cell receptor beta chains from one sample, sequenced in a study of OX40 agonist ivuxolimab in advanced cancers. TCRdb's table, derived via immunoSEQ multiplex PCR, lists solely in-frame clones and lacks some. The data contain 77,000 or so clones, 92% of them singletons. The source material was CD4+ or CD8+ T cells sorted from blood, sampled in a trial of the OX40 agonist ivuxolimab. Receptors were obtained from an adult with an advanced solid tumor such as melanoma, head and neck, liver or kidney cancer. The CDR3 runs from the conserved cysteine through the conserved F or W. Fields, in order: D gene, J gene, clone size, V gene, CDR3 DNA, CDR3 protein. D genes are given only for firm matches. The size entry is marked missing in some rows and otherwise reads once, few, many or a size class.

TRBD2	TRBJ2-1	NA	TRBV28	TGTGCCAGCAGTTTAACTAGCGGGAGTTGGAATGAGCAGTTCTTC	CASSLTSGSWNEQFF
NA	TRBJ1-5	NA	TRBV29-1	TGCAGCGTTGTGTCAGGCAATCAGCCCCAGCATTTT	CSVVSGNQPQHF
TRBD1	TRBJ1-2	NA	TRBV30	TGTGCCTGGAGTAACAGGGGGGCCTATGGCTACACCTTC	CAWSNRGAYGYTF
TRBD1	TRBJ2-7	NA	TRBV2	TGTGCCAGCAGGAATACTCGACAGGGCTCGGTGGAGTACTTC	CASRNTRQGSVEYF
TRBD2	TRBJ2-3	NA	TRBV18	TGTGCCAGCTCACCCCGAGTAGCGGGAATAGATACGCAGTATTTT	CASSPRVAGIDTQYF
NA	TRBJ2-3	NA	TRBV29-1	TGCAGCGTTGACGTCGACGGGAATACGCAGTATTTT	CSVDVDGNTQYF
TRBD1	TRBJ2-1	NA	TRBV7-6	TGTGCCAGCACCGTCGGACAGGAGAATTACAATGAGCAGTTCTTC	CASTVGQENYNEQFF
NA	TRBJ1-1	NA	TRBV11-3	TGTGCCAGCAGCTTAACCGTTACAGGAGCCCAGGGCTTT	CASSLTVTGAQGF
NA	TRBJ2-1	NA	TRBV10-1	TGCGCCAGCAGTGATAAGAGCAGGGCCCACAATGAGCAGTTCTTC	CASSDKSRAHNEQFF
TRBD1	TRBJ2-7	NA	TRBV19	TGTGCCAGTAGTACTCCGGGACAGGTCCGCTACGAGCAGTACTTC	CASSTPGQVRYEQYF
NA	TRBJ2-7	NA	TRBV7-9	TGTGCCAGCAGCTTAGAGTTCGGGGGTTACGAGCAGTACTTC	CASSLEFGGYEQYF
NA	TRBJ2-6	NA	TRBV18	TGTGCCAGCTCACCACAGGTCTCTGGGGCCAACGTCCTGACTTTC	CASSPQVSGANVLTF
NA	TRBJ2-1	NA	TRBV7-2	TGTGCCAGCAGCTTTAGCCCGGGAGACAATGAGCAGTTCTTC	CASSFSPGDNEQFF
NA	TRBJ1-2	NA	TRBV25-1	TGTGCCACTTTTTGGGCAGGGTTCCTAAGGGGGGGCTACACCTTC	CATFWAGFLRGGYTF
TRBD1	TRBJ1-5	NA	TRBV5-5	TGTGCCAGCAGCTCAACAGGGGATCAGCCCCAGCATTTT	CASSSTGDQPQHF
TRBD2	TRBJ2-2	NA	TRBV6-4	TGTGCCAGCCGACTAGCGGCTGACACCGGGGAGCTGTTTTTT	CASRLAADTGELFF
NA	TRBJ2-3	NA	TRBV5-1	TGCGCCAGCAGCCGCGGAGGAGCGTCTGACACAGATACGCAGTATTTT	CASSRGGASDTDTQYF
TRBD2	TRBJ2-2	NA	TRBV19	TGTGCCAGTAGTATGGGACTAGCGGTAACCGGGGAGCTGTTTTTT	CASSMGLAVTGELFF
NA	TRBJ2-1	NA	TRBV4-1	TGCGCCAGCAGCCAAACTTCCACTAGCTTCGATGAGCAGTTCTTC	CASSQTSTSFDEQFF
NA	TRBJ2-2	NA	TRBV2	TGTGCCAGCAGTTCCGACTGGCCGGACACCGGGGAGCTGTTTTTT	CASSSDWPDTGELFF
NA	TRBJ2-7	NA	TRBV30	TGTGCCTGGAGTGGGGGCCACGAGCAGTACTTC	CAWSGGHEQYF
TRBD2	TRBJ2-7	NA	TRBV19	TGTGCCAGTAGTAACCAGCGGGGGAACTACGAGCAGTACTTC	CASSNQRGNYEQYF
NA	TRBJ2-1	NA	TRBV7-3	TGTGCCAGCAGCTTAAAAGGTAGCGCATACAAGACCTACAATGAGCAGTTCTTC	CASSLKGSAYKTYNEQFF
TRBD1	TRBJ1-4	NA	TRBV30	TGTGCCTGGACAGGGGGCAATAATGAAAAACTGTTTTTT	CAWTGGNNEKLFF
NA	TRBJ2-6	NA	TRBV25-1	TGTGCCAGCAGATCAACAGGGGCCCGCGGGAGGGGGGCCAACGTCCTGACTTTC	CASRSTGARGRGANVLTF
TRBD1	TRBJ2-3	NA	TRBV7-2	TGTGCCAGCAGCCCCGGGGACAGACCAACAGATACGCAGTATTTT	CASSPGDRPTDTQYF
TRBD1	TRBJ1-2	few	TRBV28	TGTGCCAGCAGATTTCCGGGACAGCCAACAAACTATGGCTACACCTTC	CASRFPGQPTNYGYTF
TRBD2	TRBJ2-1	once	TRBV5-4	TGTGCCAGCAGCTTGGATGGAGCGGGAGCCCATGAGCAGTTCTTC	CASSLDGAGAHEQFF
NA	TRBJ1-3	once	TRBV7-9	TGTGCCAGCAGCCCGACGGTAACTGGAAACACCATATATTTT	CASSPTVTGNTIYF
TRBD1	TRBJ1-1	NA	TRBV18	TGTGCCAGCTCACAACAGGGGGCCCCCGGAGGGACTGAAGCTTTCTTT	CASSQQGAPGGTEAFF
NA	TRBJ1-1	NA	TRBV6-1	TGTGCCAGCAGTGAAGGGCCGTGGACCGAAGCTTTCTTT	CASSEGPWTEAFF
TRBD1	TRBJ1-2	NA	TRBV15	TGTGCCACCAGCGCACTGACAGGGGGTGTCTATGGCTACACCTTC	CATSALTGGVYGYTF
TRBD2	TRBJ2-5	NA	TRBV30	TGTGCCTGGAGTATCCTAGCGGGGAACCAAGAGACCCAGTACTTC	CAWSILAGNQETQYF
NA	TRBJ2-3	few	TRBV11-1	TGTGCCAGCAGCTCAGAACTCCCGGGGCAGTATTTT	CASSSELPGQYF
NA	TRBJ1-1	NA	TRBV5-1	TGCGCCAGCAGCTTGGCGGACACAACTGAAGCTTTCTTT	CASSLADTTEAFF
NA	TRBJ1-1	NA	TRBV6-1	TGTGCCAGTAGGGACGGCCTGAACACTGAAGCTTTCTTT	CASRDGLNTEAFF
NA	TRBJ2-3	NA	TRBV5-1	TGCGCCAGCAGCTTGCTACAGAGCACAGATACGCAGTATTTT	CASSLLQSTDTQYF
TRBD1	TRBJ1-3	few	TRBV2	TGTGCCAGCAGAGGGGACAGGACAGGAAACACCATATATTTT	CASRGDRTGNTIYF
NA	TRBJ2-3	NA	TRBV28	TGTGCCAGCAGTTTATACGCTAGCGGCACAGATACGCAGTATTTT	CASSLYASGTDTQYF
TRBD2	TRBJ2-1	NA	TRBV11-3	TGTGCCAGCAGCTCACCTCGAGCGGGAGGCCGGTCATACTCCTACAATGAGCAGTTCTTC	CASSSPRAGGRSYSYNEQFF
NA	TRBJ1-5	NA	TRBV4-2	TGTGCCAGCAGCCAAGATCTTAGCAATCAGCCCCAGCATTTT	CASSQDLSNQPQHF
TRBD2	TRBJ2-1	NA	TRBV7-9	TGTGCCAGCAGCCACCGACTAGCGGGAGATTCGAATGAGCAGTTCTTC	CASSHRLAGDSNEQFF
NA	TRBJ2-3	NA	TRBV28	TGTGCCAGCAGGAGGGGCGGGGTCACGACGCAGTATTTT	CASRRGGVTTQYF
NA	TRBJ1-3	NA	TRBV30	TGTGCCTGGACAAGTCTATCAGGCTCTGGAAACACCATATATTTT	CAWTSLSGSGNTIYF
NA	TRBJ2-3	NA	TRBV7-3	TGTGCCAGCAGCTTATTAGTGAGCACAGATACGCAGTATTTT	CASSLLVSTDTQYF
NA	TRBJ2-3	NA	TRBV11-3	TGTGCCAGCAGCTTAGTAAACAGGGTTTACGATACGCAGTATTTT	CASSLVNRVYDTQYF
NA	TRBJ1-2	NA	TRBV6-1	TGTGCCAGCAGAGGGTTTCTTACTAACTATGGCTACACCTTC	CASRGFLTNYGYTF